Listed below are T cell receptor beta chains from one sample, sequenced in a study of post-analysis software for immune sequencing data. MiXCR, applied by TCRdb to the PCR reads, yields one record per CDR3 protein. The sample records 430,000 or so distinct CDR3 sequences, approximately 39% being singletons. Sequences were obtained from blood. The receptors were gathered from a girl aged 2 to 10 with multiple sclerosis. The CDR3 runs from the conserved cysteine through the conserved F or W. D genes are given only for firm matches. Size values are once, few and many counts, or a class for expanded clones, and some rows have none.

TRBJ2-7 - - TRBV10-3 CAISESPTDEQYF TGTGCCATCAGTGAGTCTCCGACAGACGAGCAGTACTTC
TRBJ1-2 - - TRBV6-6 CASIEGGRSGYTF TGTGCCAGTATCGAAGGGGGGCGCAGTGGCTACACCTTC
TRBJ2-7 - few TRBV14 CASSQDRYRIYEQYF TGTGCCAGCAGCCAAGATCGTTACAGGATCTACGAGCAGTACTTC
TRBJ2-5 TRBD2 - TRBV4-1 CASSQGFSGSIQETQYF TGCGCCAGCAGCCAAGGCTTTAGCGGGAGTATCCAAGAGACCCAGTACTTC
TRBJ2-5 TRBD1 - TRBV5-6 CASSLTGVQETQYF TGTGCCAGCAGCTTGACAGGGGTACAAGAGACCCAGTACTTC
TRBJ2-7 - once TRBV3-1 CASSHDGFEQYF TGTGCCAGCAGCCATGATGGGTTCGAGCAGTACTTC
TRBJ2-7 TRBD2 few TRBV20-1 CSATSPAGAGYEQYF TGCAGTGCGACCTCGCCTGCGGGAGCTGGCTACGAGCAGTACTTC
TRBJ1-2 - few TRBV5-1 CASSRDPLEGYTF TGCGCCAGCTCGCGGGACCCTCTTGAAGGCTACACCTTC
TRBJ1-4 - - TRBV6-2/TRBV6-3 CASSYGDSANEKLFF TGTGCCAGCAGTTACGGTGACAGTGCTAATGAAAAACTGTTTTTT
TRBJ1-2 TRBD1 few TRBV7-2 CASRQETGIRYYGYTF TGTGCCAGCAGGCAGGAGACAGGGATTCGTTACTATGGCTACACCTTC
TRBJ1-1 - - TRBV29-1 CSAVWGRYTEAFF TGCAGCGCTGTCTGGGGACGTTACACTGAAGCTTTCTTT
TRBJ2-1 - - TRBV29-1 CSVEEESLYNEQFF TGCAGCGTTGAAGAAGAGTCCCTCTACAATGAGCAGTTCTTC
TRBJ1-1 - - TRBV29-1 CSGHRVSEAFF TGCAGCGGGCACAGGGTTTCTGAAGCTTTCTTT
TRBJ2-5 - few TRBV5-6 CASSMGPQETQYF TGTGCCAGCAGCATGGGACCCCAAGAGACCCAGTACTTC
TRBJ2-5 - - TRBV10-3 CAISETRVWRETQYF TGTGCCATCAGTGAGACGAGGGTCTGGCGGGAGACCCAGTACTTC